This TCR beta chain was captured in a study of T cells expressing NK-cell markers. The CDR3 runs to 14 residues. The germline V gene has CDR1 MNHEY and CDR2 SMNVEV (reference sequence). TCRdb derives one entry per CDR3 protein from the 5' RACE reads, leaving out DNA. This sample contains some 450,000 distinct CDR3 sequences. The chain uses TRBV27 and TRBJ1-5. The TCR originated in a woman aged 18-69 years in good health. Sequenced sample: blood T cells: a sorted CD56 or NKG2C T cell subset, CD4+ or CD8+ T cells, or bulk PBMC T cells (not recorded which). The CDR3 loop is CASSLKGLHQPQHF.